Following are 8 T cell receptor beta chains from one sample sequenced in a study of T cell repertoires in cytomegalovirus infection. These receptors' targets are unknown. One entry per CDR3 protein, called by TCRdb with MiXCR from the reads. The sample consists of a few hundred thousand distinct CDR3 sequences, about two fifths of them appearing once. The sequencing used cultured PBMCs, collected from culture after CMV antigen stimulation. All receptors derive from a human donor in good health (CMV status not recorded). Some clones in this sample may be carry-over from other donors' samples.

This clonotype was seen only a few times. The chain uses TRBV24-1 and TRBJ2-3, with a possible D match to TRBD2 (6 bases). The V end lost 2 bases, the J end lost 0 bases, and 8 bases lay between the germline ends. CDR3 size: 15 residues. Looked up from germline, CDR1 is KGHDR and CDR2 is SFDVKD. The CDR3, as DNA: TGTGCCACCAGTGATTCAGGGACTAGCACAGATACGCAGTATTTT. Translated: CATSDSGTSTDTQYF.

This chain links TRBV12-3 or TRBV12-4 with TRBJ1-2; 9 bases are a match to TRBD1. The CDR3 spans 17 residues. V gave up 2 bases and J gave up 4 bases; unmatched junction bases: 11. DNA of the CDR3: TGTGCCAGCAGTTTAATAGGTCCGGGACAGGGAAGCTATGGCTACACCTTC. Translated, it gives CASSLIGPGQGSYGYTF.

This chain uses TRBV7-2 with TRBJ2-3; 8 nucleotides agree with TRBD2. The CDR3 sequence is 17 residues long. The germline gives CDR1 SGHTA, CDR2 FQGNSA. J lost 0 bases, V lost 1 base, and 6 bases had no gene match. The CDR3 sequence is CASSLGREGTSTDTQYF. For the CDR3, the DNA is TGTGCCAGCAGCTTAGGACGGGAGGGGACTAGCACAGATACGCAGTATTTT.

V usage is TRBV3-1 and J usage is TRBJ2-7, with 8 bases fitting TRBD1. Germline CDR1 and CDR2: LGHDT and YNNKEL (reference sequence). The J segment lost 3 bases and the V segment lost 4 bases, leaving 5 bases of the junction unmatched. CDR3 size: 14 residues. This chain's CDR3 is CASSPTGEHYEQYF. Written as DNA, the CDR3 is TGTGCCAGCAGCCCGACAGGGGAACACTACGAGCAGTACTTC.

The chain joins TRBV5-4 to TRBJ2-1, with TRBD2 identical over 13 bases. The CDR3 runs 17 residues. The V and J ends lost 3 bases and 3 bases, in that order; junction bases with no gene match: 6. From germline, CDR1 is SGHNT and CDR2 YYREEE (reference sequence). The CDR3 DNA reads as TGTGCCAGCAGCTCCCGACTAGCGGGGGGCCGCTACAATGAGCAGTTCTTC. It specifies CASSSRLAGGRYNEQFF.

This chain connects TRBV25-1 to TRBJ2-5, with 7 bases that match TRBD1. The length of the CDR3 is 15 residues. CDR1 and CDR2 (germline): MGHDK, SYGVNS. V gave up 2 bases and J gave up 1 base; unmatched junction bases: 4. This chain's CDR3 is CASSEPGGGQETQYF. The DNA of the CDR3 is TGTGCCAGCAGTGAACCAGGGGGTGGCCAAGAGACCCAGTACTTC.

The rearrangement joins TRBV4-3 to TRBJ2-3, with 11 bases identical to TRBD2. Germline V lookup: CDR1 LGHNA, CDR2 YSLEER. Trimming took 0 bases from V and 5 from J; bases not matched to a gene: 4. The CDR3 covers 16 residues. Here the CDR3 DNA reads TGCGCCAGCAGCCAAGATGGGCTAGCGGGAGGAGATACGCAGTATTTT. Its protein is CASSQDGLAGGDTQYF.

The J gene is TRBJ2-1, the V gene TRBV7-2; 10 nucleotides match TRBD2. Trimming took 4 bases from V and 5 from J; bases not matched to a gene: 11. Germline V gene lookup returns CDR1 SGHTA and CDR2 FQGNSA. The CDR3 length is 17 residues. CDR3 in DNA: TGTGCCAGCAGCTCGCCGTTAGAGCTAGCGGGGGACAATGAGCAGTTCTTC. It is translated as CASSSPLELAGDNEQFF.